The 3 T cell receptor beta chains below all came from one sample that was sequenced in a study of blood T cells in healthy people across ages. Sample-barcoded 5' priming and a J-beta primer mix drove a second PCR of about 6 to 12 cycles. TCRdb fed the 5' RACE reads into MiXCR, producing one record per CDR3 protein. The sample contains around 1,500,000 distinct CDR3 sequences, about 40% of which appear only once. Specimen: blood. These TCRs come from a woman under 30 in good health.

This clonotype has just a few counts. This chain joins TRBV7-9 and TRBJ2-3; 10 bases are a match to TRBD2. Looked up from germline, CDR1 is SEHNR and CDR2 is FQNEAQ (reference sequence). The CDR3 extends over 17 amino acids. Trimming at V came to 5 bases and at J to 4 bases, leaving 12 bases not matched to a gene. The CDR3 protein is CASSPMPSTSGSDTQYF. Here the CDR3 DNA reads TGTGCCAGCAGCCCCATGCCGTCGACTAGCGGGTCAGATACGCAGTATTTT.

Only a few counts were recorded for this clonotype. The chain couples TRBV6-1 to TRBJ1-5, with D maybe TRBD1 (5 bases). The germline gives CDR1 MNHNS, CDR2 SASEGT. V dropped 0 bases and J dropped 0 bases, with 9 bases sitting between them. The CDR3 is 16 residues long. Written as DNA, the CDR3 is TGTGCCAGCAGTGAAGCCGGGACGGATAGCAATCAGCCCCAGCATTTT. Protein sequence: CASSEAGTDSNQPQHF.

The chain carries TRBV3-1 and TRBJ2-5; a possible D gene is TRBD2 (6 bases). V was clipped by 0 bases and J by 5 bases, with 22 bases between them. CDR1 LGHDT and CDR2 YNNKEL come from the germline V gene (reference sequence). The CDR3 is made up of 18 amino acids. CDR3 in amino acids: CASSQDAPLANGGETQYF. The CDR3 bases are TGTGCCAGCAGCCAAGATGCCCCACTAGCAAATGGTGGGGAGACCCAGTACTTC.